This paragraph reports one T cell receptor (beta chain). Trimming at V came to 0 bases and at J to 4 bases, leaving 11 bases not matched to a gene. Germline CDR1 reads SGHDN; CDR2 reads FVKESK. This CDR3 is 18 amino acids long. How the authors handled the data: Reference gene primer amplification gave estimated nucleated cell counts. Repertoires were generated with immunoSEQ multiplex PCR, while TCRdb's copy carries only in-frame clones and drops some. That table supplies the V and J calls and clone size; D and trimming were determined from the DNA. In the table there are over 80,000 clones, nearly 90% of which are singletons. This specimen comes from a study of blood T cell repertoires in COVID-19. Study-wide context: Some COVID-19 samples were acute and others convalescent; all came from the United States, Italy and Spain. Sample material is recorded as cDNA or gDNA derived from T cells, B-cell-depleted T cells, or PBMCs.

The sequenced sample was peripheral blood. This receptor was taken from a woman of 80 years or more with acute or convalescent COVID-19. V is TRBV14 and J is TRBJ2-1, with 8 bases matching TRBD2. The CDR3 spells CASSQDLITGGGYNEQFF. The CDR3 nucleotides are TGTGCCAGCAGCCAAGACTTAATCACGGGAGGGGGGTACAATGAGCAGTTCTTC.